This T cell receptor beta chain was identified in a study of radiotherapy plus CTLA-4 blockade in lung cancer. Clones were sequenced by immunoSEQ multiplex PCR, and TCRdb holds only the in-frame ones, with some missing. The data show some 110,000 clones, roughly 80% seen once. Germline V lookup: CDR1 LNHDA, CDR2 SQIVND (reference sequence). V was shortened by 2 bases and J by 2 bases, with 0 bases between the two germline ends. CDR3 size: 11 residues. J is TRBJ1-2 and V is TRBV19; D is undetermined. Sequencing used peripheral blood, obtained from a patient treated with radiotherapy plus ipilimumab. This TCR was recovered from a human donor with non-small cell lung cancer that progressed on radiotherapy plus ipilimumab. Some clones in this sample may be carry-over from other donors' samples. CDR3 loop: CASSINYGYTF. DNA of the CDR3: TGTGCCAGTAGTATAAACTATGGCTACACCTTC.